This TCR beta chain derives from a study of blood T cells in healthy people across ages. A second PCR of about 7 to 11 cycles used a sample-barcoded 5' primer and a J-beta primer mix. TCRdb re-called the 5' RACE reads with MiXCR, one entry per CDR3 protein. The sample lists 1.8 million or so distinct CDR3 sequences; about two fifths were seen once. Germline values: CDR1 SGHTA, CDR2 FQGNSA. CDR3 length: 17 residues. V was pared by 5 bases and J by 8 bases, with 16 bases of the junction left unmatched. The genes are TRBV7-2 and TRBJ2-1, with 9 positions matching TRBD1. The sequence derives from a human donor in good health. Sequencing used blood. The CDR3 coding sequence is TGTGCCAGCAGCCCCCGAGGTAGGGGGACAGGGTTTTATGAGCAGTTCTTC. It encodes CASSPRGRGTGFYEQFF.